The source of this T cell receptor beta chain is a study of blood T cell repertoires in COVID-19. The CDR3 extends over 14 amino acids. Per the germline V gene, CDR1 is KGHDR and CDR2 is SFDVKD. With V trimmed by 5 bases and J by 4 bases, 1 base remained unmatched. Profiling relied on immunoSEQ multiplex PCR, and the TCRdb table lists in-frame clones only, not all of them. The table shows some 700,000 clones, with about nine tenths occurring only once. The V gene is TRBV24-1, the J gene TRBJ1-2; 12 nucleotides match TRBD1. The source is a woman younger than 30 with acute or convalescent COVID-19. The specimen sequenced was peripheral blood. The CDR3 sequence: CATSGGQGAYGYTF. The CDR3 DNA sequence: TGTGCCACCAGTGGGGGACAGGGGGCCTATGGCTACACCTTC.